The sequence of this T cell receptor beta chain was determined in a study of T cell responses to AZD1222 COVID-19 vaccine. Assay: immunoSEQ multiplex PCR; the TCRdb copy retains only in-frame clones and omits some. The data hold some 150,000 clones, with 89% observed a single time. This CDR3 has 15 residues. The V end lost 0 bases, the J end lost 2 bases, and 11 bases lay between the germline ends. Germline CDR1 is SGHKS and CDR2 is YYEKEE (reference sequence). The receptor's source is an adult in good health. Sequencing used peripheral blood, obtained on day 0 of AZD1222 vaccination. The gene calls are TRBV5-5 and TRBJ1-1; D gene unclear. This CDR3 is CASSLASPKNTEAFF. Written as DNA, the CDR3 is TGTGCCAGCAGCTTGGCGTCACCCAAAAACACTGAAGCTTTCTTT.